This T cell receptor (beta chain) was sequenced in a study of T cells in Graves' hyperthyroidism and ophthalmopathy. In this sample, this clonotype turned up many times. What it binds is unknown. Diagnosis of hyperthyroidism was new in patients aged 18 to 65, and its duration was under 2 months. Clinical symptoms, serum thyroxine and TRAb, thyroid ultrasound and orbital computed tomography were used for the diagnoses. Notes on the study in general: Ophthalmopathy onset followed model prediction by a median approximately 6.2 months. Most thyroid clonotypes that were expanded above 0.001 also turned up in blood.

The CDR3 consists of 16 residues. V lost 2 bases to trimming and J lost 2 bases; unmatched junction nucleotides: 4. Germline CDR1 and CDR2: SGDLS and YYNGEE. TCR beta CDR3 regions were amplified from RNA transcripts. Carried out on the TCR CDR3, a first-round RT-PCR used the HTBI primer set. TCRdb analysed the multiplex PCR reads with MiXCR anew, one entry per CDR3 protein. The sample has fewer than 300,000 distinct CDR3 sequences, roughly 15% seen once. The chain joins TRBV9 to TRBJ2-7; 13 bases fit TRBD2. The material sequenced was blood. The source is a woman between 50 and 59 years old with Graves' hyperthyroidism that later progressed to Graves' ophthalmopathy. CDR3 region: CASSVGTSGVPYEQYF. For the CDR3, the DNA is TGTGCCAGCAGCGTTGGGACTAGCGGGGTACCCTACGAGCAGTACTTC.